The 27 T cell receptor beta chains listed next were all sequenced from one sample in a study of T cell responses to AZD1222 COVID-19 vaccine. TCRdb's copy holds only in-frame clones and misses some; the assay was immunoSEQ multiplex PCR. Of more than 100,000 clones in the sample, over 90% were seen once. This specimen consisted of peripheral blood, obtained on day 0 of AZD1222 vaccination. The receptors were gathered from an adult in good health.

The rearrangement joins TRBV7-8 to TRBJ2-3, with D uncertain. The germline gives CDR1 SGHVS, CDR2 FQNEAQ. The CDR3 loop spans 12 amino acids. V lost 3 bases, J lost 3 bases, and 4 bases lay in between. CDR3 region: CASSFNTDTQYF. DNA for the CDR3: TGTGCCAGCAGCTTCAATACAGATACGCAGTATTTT.

This chain links TRBV6-5 with TRBJ1-3, with TRBD1 matching 10 bases. Germline CDR1 MNHEY, CDR2 SVGAGI. V shed 6 bases and J 3 bases; nucleotides not matched to a gene: 5. CDR3 length equals 15 residues. CDR3 sequence (DNA): TGTGCCAGCAGCAGGAGGACAGGGGGTGGAAACACCATATATTTT. It encodes CASSRRTGGGNTIYF.

The gene calls are TRBV3-1 (or the pseudogene TRBV3-2) and TRBJ1-6; D may be TRBD1 (6 bases). Germline lookup yields CDR1 LGHDT and CDR2 YNNKEL (reference sequence). The length of the CDR3 is 15 residues. The V and J ends lost 0 bases and 10 bases respectively, with 13 bases between them. This CDR3 reads CASSQDGDMRSPLHF. CDR3 nucleotide sequence: TGTGCCAGCAGCCAAGATGGGGACATGCGGTCACCCCTCCACTTT.

The chain couples TRBV7-9 to TRBJ1-2; D ambiguous. V was pared by 8 bases and J by 7 bases, with 14 bases between. Germline V CDR1 and CDR2: SEHNR, FQNEAQ (reference sequence). The CDR3 consists of 12 residues. The CDR3 DNA sequence: TGTGCCAGCCGCCCGGGGATGGGTGGCTACACCTTC. Translating gives CASRPGMGGYTF.

The chain employs TRBV19 and TRBJ2-1; D remains unclear. Germline CDR1 and CDR2: LNHDA and SQIVND (reference sequence). The CDR3 consists of 12 residues. V lost 4 bases to trimming and J lost 10 bases, with 11 bases between them. This CDR3 reads CASSTPKGEQFF. The CDR3 DNA follows: TGTGCCAGTAGTACCCCGAAAGGGGAGCAGTTCTTC.

The chain employs TRBV2 and TRBJ1-1, with D perhaps matching TRBD1 (5 bases). Trimming removed 6 bases at V and 3 bases at J, with 8 bases between. The V gene's germline CDR1 is SNHLY and CDR2 FYNNEI. The length of the CDR3 is 12 residues. As DNA, the CDR3 is TGTGCCAGCAGGGTAGGGGACACTGAAGCTTTCTTT. Amino acid sequence: CASRVGDTEAFF. Supplemented by reference TRBV2 and TRBJ1-1, the full variable domain reads EPEVTQTPSHQVTQMGQEVILRCVPISNHLYFYWYRQILGQKVEFLVSFYNNEISEKSEIFDDQFSVERPDGSNFTLKIRSTKLEDSAMYFCASRVGDTEAFFGQGTRLTVV.

V gene TRBV6-2 or TRBV6-3 combines with J gene TRBJ2-1; D is uncertain. This CDR3 region has 15 residues. Germline CDR1 and CDR2: MNHEY and SVGEGT. V lost 6 bases to trimming and J lost 3 bases, with 15 bases between them. The CDR3 nucleotides are TGTGCCAGCAGCCGCCGGACGGTCGGCTACAATGAGCAGTTCTTC. Its translation is CASSRRTVGYNEQFF.

The rearrangement joins TRBV5-1 to TRBJ1-6; 8 positions agree with TRBD1. Germline CDR1 is SGHRS and CDR2 is YFSETQ. The CDR3 is 15 amino acids. V lost 3 bases and J lost 10; bases outside the gene matches: 9. CDR3 region: CASSSGTGWESPLHF. DNA for the CDR3: TGCGCCAGCAGCTCGGGGACAGGCTGGGAATCACCCCTCCACTTT.

This rearrangement joins TRBV29-1 to TRBJ2-6; no definite D call. The germline gives CDR1 SQVTM, CDR2 ANQGSEA. This CDR3 is 15 amino acids long. Trimming took 0 bases from V and 4 from J, leaving 10 bases between them. The CDR3 protein is CSVEDQVSGANVLTF. In DNA form, the CDR3 reads TGCAGCGTTGAAGATCAAGTATCCGGGGCCAACGTCCTGACTTTC. Filled out from reference TRBV29-1 and TRBJ2-6, the complete variable domain reads SAVISQKPSRDICQRGTSLTIQCQVDSQVTMMFWYRQQPGQSLTLIATANQGSEATYESGFVIDKFPISRPNLTFSTLTVSNMSPEDSSIYLCSVEDQVSGANVLTFGAGSRLTVL.

The chain is built from TRBV5-1 and TRBJ2-7; 11 nucleotides line up with TRBD1. The ends lost 2 bases at V and 4 bases at J; junction bases unmatched: 20. The CDR3 is 20 amino acids. The V gene's germline CDR1 is SGHRS and CDR2 YFSETQ. This CDR3 reads CASSFLGTGGVDTSRYEQYF. CDR3 bases: TGCGCCAGCAGCTTTCTCGGGACAGGGGGAGTCGATACGTCCCGATACGAGCAGTACTTC.

The chain combines TRBV9 with TRBJ2-3; D tentatively fits TRBD1 or TRBD2 (6 bases each). The CDR3 covers 15 residues. Trimming removed 7 bases at V and 2 bases at J, with 17 bases between. Germline V gene data show CDR1 as SGDLS and CDR2 as YYNGEE. The CDR3 DNA follows: TGTGCCAGCGGGCGGCGGGCGGGACACACAGATACGCAGTATTTT. It specifies CASGRRAGHTDTQYF. Complete variable domain (other parts from reference TRBV9 and TRBJ2-3): DSGVTQTPKHLITATGQRVTLRCSPRSGDLSVYWYQQSLDQGLQFLIQYYNGEERAKGNILERFSAQQFPDLHSELNLSSLELGDSALYFCASGRRAGHTDTQYFGPGTRLTVL.

V gene TRBV7-8 combines with J gene TRBJ2-2, with unresolved D. The CDR3 covers 13 residues. CDR1 SGHVS and CDR2 FQNEAQ come from the germline V gene. Trimming stripped 7 bases from V and 3 bases from J, with 9 bases between. As DNA, the CDR3 is TGTGCCAGCAAGTCAGAATACACCGGGGAGCTGTTTTTT. This codes for CASKSEYTGELFF. The variable domain in full, with the rest retrieved from reference TRBV7-8 and TRBJ2-2, is GAGVSQSPRYKVAKRGQDVALRCDPISGHVSLFWYQQALGQGPEFLTYFQNEAQLDKSGLPSDRFFAERPEGSVSTLKIQRTQQEDSAVYLCASKSEYTGELFFGEGSRLTVL.

This sequence joins TRBV13 and TRBJ2-5; D remains ambiguous. The CDR3 is 16 residues long. Germline V gives CDR1 PRHDT, CDR2 FYEKMQ (reference sequence). V was pared by 0 bases and J by 1 base, with 12 bases between. The DNA of the CDR3 is TGTGCCAGCAGCTTAGGCTGGGTCAGCACCCAAGAGACCCAGTACTTC. As protein: CASSLGWVSTQETQYF.

This clone was counted between two and nine times. The J gene is TRBJ1-1, the V gene TRBV30; the D is unclear. Germline V lookup: CDR1 GTSNPN, CDR2 SVGIG (reference sequence). The germline V and J ends were trimmed by 0 bases and 11 bases, with 10 bases remaining between them. The CDR3 is 11 amino acids. The CDR3 DNA is TGTGCCTGGAGTGTACGGGGAGGGGCTTTCTTT. This encodes CAWSVRGGAFF.

The rearrangement links TRBV14 to TRBJ1-1, with D possibly matching TRBD1 (6 bases). Germline V gene data show CDR1 as SGHDN and CDR2 as FVKESK. Between the trimmed V and J ends, which lost 1 base and 8 bases, there was a span of 17 bases. CDR3 length: 15 residues. Written as DNA, the CDR3 is TGTGCCAGCAGCCAAGGGCAGCTATACGGGACAGAAGCTTTCTTT. It codes for CASSQGQLYGTEAFF.

The gene calls are TRBV27 and TRBJ2-2, with D perhaps TRBD2 (5 bases). The CDR3 runs 15 residues. The germline V and J ends were trimmed by 3 bases and 7 bases, with 15 bases remaining between them. Germline CDR1 reads MNHEY; CDR2 reads SMNVEV (reference sequence). The CDR3 region is CASSLAGIEVGELFF. CDR3 bases: TGTGCCAGCAGTTTGGCCGGGATAGAGGTCGGGGAGCTGTTTTTT.

The chain carries TRBV18 and TRBJ2-7; D is perhaps TRBD1 or TRBD2 (5 bases each). The CDR3 is 15 residues long. Trimming pared 3 bases from V and 1 base from J, leaving 13 bases between. Germline-derived CDR1 and CDR2 are KGHSH and LQKENI. CDR3 loop: CASSPSGTASYEQYF. CDR3 nucleotides: TGTGCCAGCTCACCCTCCGGGACGGCATCCTACGAGCAGTACTTC.

The chain combines TRBV2 with TRBJ2-7, with D possibly being TRBD2 (5 bases). V dropped 7 bases and J dropped 6 bases, with 7 bases sitting between them. The CDR3 spans 10 residues. Germline CDR1 SNHLY, CDR2 FYNNEI. CDR3 sequence: CASKLGEQYF. The CDR3 bases are TGTGCCAGCAAACTAGGCGAGCAGTACTTC.

The genes are TRBV7-8 and TRBJ1-1, with unresolved D. This CDR3 is built from 14 residues. Trimming took 5 bases from V and 0 from J, leaving 10 bases between them. Germline-derived CDR1 and CDR2 are SGHVS and FQNEAQ. CDR3 residues: CASSPGALNTEAFF. The CDR3, as DNA: TGTGCCAGCAGCCCGGGAGCGTTGAACACTGAAGCTTTCTTT.

The chain couples TRBV9 to TRBJ2-7, with 11 bases that match TRBD2. This CDR3 spans 16 amino acids. V shed 3 bases and J 4 bases; nucleotides not matched to a gene: 9. Germline lookup yields CDR1 SGDLS and CDR2 YYNGEE. The CDR3 loop reads CASSAWGLAESYEQYF. CDR3 coding DNA: TGTGCCAGCAGCGCCTGGGGACTAGCGGAGAGTTACGAGCAGTACTTC.

Here the CDR3 reads CASSSPGLAGHNEQFF. CDR3 DNA sequence: TGTGCCAGCAGCAGCCCGGGACTAGCGGGACATAATGAGCAGTTCTTC. V usage is TRBV21-1 and J usage is TRBJ2-1; the table's D gene call, TRBD2, was not cross checked with the DNA. TRBV21-1 is noted as a pseudogene. This CDR3 has 16 residues.

The gene calls are TRBV27 and TRBJ2-7; D is possibly TRBD1 (6 bases). V was trimmed by 4 bases and J by 6 bases, leaving 19 bases between them. Germline V gives CDR1 MNHEY, CDR2 SMNVEV (reference sequence). The CDR3 has 15 amino acids. CDR3 amino acids: CASSSVRGAVGEQYF. The CDR3 DNA reads as TGTGCCAGCAGTTCTGTCAGGGGCGCGGTTGGCGAGCAGTACTTC.

The gene calls are TRBV11-3 and TRBJ2-7; D unresolved. The V and J ends lost 3 bases and 3 bases respectively, with 9 bases between them. The CDR3 loop spans 13 amino acids. Germline V CDR1 and CDR2: SGHNT, YENEEA. CDR3: CASSFNRNYEQYF. CDR3 bases: TGTGCCAGCAGCTTTAACAGAAACTACGAGCAGTACTTC.

J is TRBJ1-5 and V is TRBV15; D may be TRBD1 (5 bases). The germline V and J ends were trimmed by 1 base and 0 bases, with 10 bases remaining between them. The germline V gene encodes CDR1 LNHNV and CDR2 YYDKDF (reference sequence). CDR3 length: 16 amino acids. The CDR3 region is CATSRGWGNSNQPQHF. In DNA form, the CDR3 reads TGTGCCACCAGCAGAGGGTGGGGGAATAGCAATCAGCCCCAGCATTTT. The full variable domain, rest sourced from reference TRBV15 and TRBJ1-5, is DAMVIQNPRYQVTQFGKPVTLSCSQTLNHNVMYWYQQKSSQAPKLLFHYYDKDFNNEADTPDNFQSRRPNTSFCFLDIRSPGLGDTAMYLCATSRGWGNSNQPQHFGDGTRLSIL.

The V call is TRBV30, the J call TRBJ1-1; D gene uncertain. This CDR3 has 11 amino acids. V dropped 5 bases and J dropped 8 bases, with 12 bases sitting between them. Germline V gives CDR1 GTSNPN, CDR2 SVGIG (reference sequence). The CDR3 region is CAWAQAAEAFF. For the CDR3, the DNA is TGTGCCTGGGCACAAGCGGCGGAAGCTTTCTTT. Supplemented by reference TRBV30 and TRBJ1-1, the full variable domain reads SQTIHQWPATLVQPVGSPLSLECTVEGTSNPNLYWYRQAAGRGLQLLFYSVGIGQISSEVPQNLSASRPQDRQFILSSKKLLLSDSGFYLCAWAQAAEAFFGQGTRLTVV.

This chain uses TRBV28 with TRBJ2-7; 7 bases are a match to TRBD2. CDR1 and CDR2 from the germline V gene are MDHEN and SYDVKM. The V segment lost 3 bases and the J segment 4 bases; nucleotides outside the gene matches: 6. CDR3 length: 14 amino acids. The CDR3 DNA follows: TGTGCCAGCAGTTTTATGGGAGGGCCGTACGAGCAGTACTTC. Translated, it gives CASSFMGGPYEQYF.

The CDR3 DNA reads TGTGCCAGCAGCCCCGGGCCCGACTCCTACGAGCAGTACTTC. Translated, it gives CASSPGPDSYEQYF. The chain recombines TRBV27 with TRBJ2-7; no definite D call. There are 14 residues in the CDR3. V shed 6 bases and J shed 0 bases, with 12 bases lying between them. Per the germline V gene, CDR1 is MNHEY and CDR2 is SMNVEV (reference sequence).